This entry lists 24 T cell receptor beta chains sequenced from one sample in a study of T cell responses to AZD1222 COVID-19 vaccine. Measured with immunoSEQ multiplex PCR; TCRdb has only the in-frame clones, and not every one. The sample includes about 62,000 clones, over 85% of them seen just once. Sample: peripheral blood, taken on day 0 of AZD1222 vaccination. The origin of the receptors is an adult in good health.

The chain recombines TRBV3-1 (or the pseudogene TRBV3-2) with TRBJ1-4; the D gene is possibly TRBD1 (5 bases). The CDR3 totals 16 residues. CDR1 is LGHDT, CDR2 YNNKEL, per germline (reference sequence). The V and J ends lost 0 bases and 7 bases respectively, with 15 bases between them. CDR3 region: CASSQDWQGRGEKLFF. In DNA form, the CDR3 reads TGTGCCAGCAGCCAAGATTGGCAGGGACGGGGTGAAAAACTGTTTTTT.

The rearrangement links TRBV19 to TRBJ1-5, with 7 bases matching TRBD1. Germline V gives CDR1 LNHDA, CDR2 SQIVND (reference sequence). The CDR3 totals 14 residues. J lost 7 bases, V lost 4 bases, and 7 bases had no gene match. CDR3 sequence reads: CASSKTGVVQPQHF. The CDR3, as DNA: TGTGCCAGTAGTAAAACAGGGGTCGTCCAGCCCCAGCATTTT.

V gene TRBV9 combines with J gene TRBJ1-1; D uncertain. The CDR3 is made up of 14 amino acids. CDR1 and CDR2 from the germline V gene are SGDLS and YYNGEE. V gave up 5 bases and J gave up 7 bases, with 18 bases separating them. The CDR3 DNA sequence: TGTGCCAGCAGTCCCCGCCTTGGCGGCAGTGAAGCTTTCTTT. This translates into CASSPRLGGSEAFF.

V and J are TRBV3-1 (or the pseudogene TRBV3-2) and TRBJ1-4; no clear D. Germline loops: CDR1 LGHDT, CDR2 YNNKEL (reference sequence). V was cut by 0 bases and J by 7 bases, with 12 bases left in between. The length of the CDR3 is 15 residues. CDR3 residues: CASSQEVGQPEKLFF. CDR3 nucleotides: TGTGCCAGCAGCCAAGAGGTCGGCCAGCCTGAAAAACTGTTTTTT.

The DNA of the CDR3 is TGTGCCAGTAGTAAGGGACTAGCGAGCGATACGCAGTATTTT. This gives the protein CASSKGLASDTQYF. J is TRBJ2-3 and V is TRBV19; TRBD2 aligns across 10 bases. The germline CDR1 and CDR2 sequences are LNHDA and SQIVND (reference sequence). V lost 4 bases and J lost 6; bases outside the gene matches: 4. This CDR3 is built from 14 residues.

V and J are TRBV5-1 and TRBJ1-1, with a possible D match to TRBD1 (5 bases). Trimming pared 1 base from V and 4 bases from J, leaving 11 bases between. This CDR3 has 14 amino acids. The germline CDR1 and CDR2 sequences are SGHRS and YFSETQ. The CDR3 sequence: CASSLNGGSTEAFF. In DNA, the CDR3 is TGCGCCAGCAGCTTGAATGGGGGGTCCACTGAAGCTTTCTTT.

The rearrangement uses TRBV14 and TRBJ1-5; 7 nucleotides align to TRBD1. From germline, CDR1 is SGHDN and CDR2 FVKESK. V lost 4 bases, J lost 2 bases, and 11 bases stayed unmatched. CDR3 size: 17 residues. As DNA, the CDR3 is TGTGCCAGCAGCCTACAAACTACGACAGGGCGCAATCAGCCCCAGCATTTT. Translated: CASSLQTTTGRNQPQHF.

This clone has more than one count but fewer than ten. CDR3: CASSLTSGVYEQYF. CDR3 DNA: TGTGCCAGCAGTCTAACTAGCGGGGTTTACGAGCAGTACTTC. This chain joins TRBV6-5 and TRBJ2-7, with 10 bases that match TRBD2. Unmatched junction bases numbered 5, after V lost 5 bases and J lost 4 bases. The CDR3 extends over 14 amino acids. CDR1 is MNHEY and CDR2 is SVGAGI in the germline V gene.

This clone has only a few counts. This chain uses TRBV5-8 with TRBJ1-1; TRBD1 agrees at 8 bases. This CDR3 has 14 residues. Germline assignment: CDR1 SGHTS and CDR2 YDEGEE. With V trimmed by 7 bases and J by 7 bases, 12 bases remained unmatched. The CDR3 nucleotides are TGTGCCAGCCCGCGGGACAGGATCTCTCTTGAAGCTTTCTTT. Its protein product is CASPRDRISLEAFF.

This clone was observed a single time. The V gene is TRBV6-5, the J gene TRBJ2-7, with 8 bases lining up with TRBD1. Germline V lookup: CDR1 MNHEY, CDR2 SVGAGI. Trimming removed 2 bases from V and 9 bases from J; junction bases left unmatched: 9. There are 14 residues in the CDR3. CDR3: CASSYGGTGTSQYF. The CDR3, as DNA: TGTGCCAGCAGTTACGGCGGGACAGGAACTTCGCAGTACTTC.

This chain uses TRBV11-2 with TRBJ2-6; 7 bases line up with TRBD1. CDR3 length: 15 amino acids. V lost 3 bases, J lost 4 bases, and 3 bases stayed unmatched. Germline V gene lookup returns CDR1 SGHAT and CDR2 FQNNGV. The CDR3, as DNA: TGTGCCAGCAGCTTGGGACAGTGGGGGGCCAACGTCCTGACTTTC. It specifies CASSLGQWGANVLTF.

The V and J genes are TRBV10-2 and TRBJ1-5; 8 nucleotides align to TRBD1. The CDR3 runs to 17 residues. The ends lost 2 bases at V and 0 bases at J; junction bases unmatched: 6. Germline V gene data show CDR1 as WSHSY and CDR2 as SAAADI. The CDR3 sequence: CASSETGGPYSNQPQHF. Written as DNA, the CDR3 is TGCGCCAGCAGTGAGACAGGGGGACCATATAGCAATCAGCCCCAGCATTTT.

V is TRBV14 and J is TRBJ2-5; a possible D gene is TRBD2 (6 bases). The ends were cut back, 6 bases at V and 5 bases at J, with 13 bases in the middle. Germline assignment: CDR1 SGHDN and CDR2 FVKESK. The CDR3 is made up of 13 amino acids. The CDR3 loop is CASSPDYRETQYF. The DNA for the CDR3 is TGTGCCAGCAGTCCGGACTATAGGGAGACCCAGTACTTC.

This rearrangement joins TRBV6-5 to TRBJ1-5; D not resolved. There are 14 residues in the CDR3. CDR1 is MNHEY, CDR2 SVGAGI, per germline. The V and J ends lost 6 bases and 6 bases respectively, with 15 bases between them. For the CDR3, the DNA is TGTGCCAGCAGCCGGGCCCAGCATGGTCAGCCCCAGCATTTT. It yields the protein CASSRAQHGQPQHF.

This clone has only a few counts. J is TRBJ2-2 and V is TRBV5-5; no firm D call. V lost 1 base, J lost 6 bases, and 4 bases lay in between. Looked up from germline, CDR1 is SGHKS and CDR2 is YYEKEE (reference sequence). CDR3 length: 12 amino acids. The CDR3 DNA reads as TGTGCCAGCAGCTTGTATTCCGGGGAGCTGTTTTTT. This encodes CASSLYSGELFF.

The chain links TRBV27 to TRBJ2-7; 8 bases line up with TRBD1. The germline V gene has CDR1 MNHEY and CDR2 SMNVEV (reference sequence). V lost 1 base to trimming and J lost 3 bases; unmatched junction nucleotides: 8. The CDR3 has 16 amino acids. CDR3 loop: CASSLLGQGLNYEQYF. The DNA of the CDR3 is TGTGCCAGCAGTTTATTAGGACAGGGCCTAAACTACGAGCAGTACTTC.

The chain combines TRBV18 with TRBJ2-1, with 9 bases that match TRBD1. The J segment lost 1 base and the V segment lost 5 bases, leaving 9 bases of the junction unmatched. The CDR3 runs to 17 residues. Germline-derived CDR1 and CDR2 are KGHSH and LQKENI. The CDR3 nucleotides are TGTGCCAGCTCATCCGGACAGGGGTTTACATCCTACAATGAGCAGTTCTTC. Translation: CASSSGQGFTSYNEQFF.

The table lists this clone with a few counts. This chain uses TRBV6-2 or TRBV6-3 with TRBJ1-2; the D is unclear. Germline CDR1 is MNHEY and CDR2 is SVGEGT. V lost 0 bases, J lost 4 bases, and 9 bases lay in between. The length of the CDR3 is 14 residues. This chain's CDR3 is CASSYSGLSYGYTF. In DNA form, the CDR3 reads TGTGCCAGCAGTTACTCAGGGCTCAGCTATGGCTACACCTTC.

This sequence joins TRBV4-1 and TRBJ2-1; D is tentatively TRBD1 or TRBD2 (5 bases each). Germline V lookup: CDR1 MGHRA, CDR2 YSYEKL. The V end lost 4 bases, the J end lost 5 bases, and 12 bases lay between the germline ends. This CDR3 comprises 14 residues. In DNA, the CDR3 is TGCGCCAGCAGCCTGTGGGACCAAAACAATGAGCAGTTCTTC. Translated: CASSLWDQNNEQFF.

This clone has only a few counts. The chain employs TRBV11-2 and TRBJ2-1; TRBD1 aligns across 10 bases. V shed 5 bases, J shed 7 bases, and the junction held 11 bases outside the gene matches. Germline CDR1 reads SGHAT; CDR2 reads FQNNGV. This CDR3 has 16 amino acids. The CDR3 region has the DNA TGTGCCAGCAGCCGCATTTGGGGACAGGGGAAAAATGAGCAGTTCTTC. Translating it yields CASSRIWGQGKNEQFF.

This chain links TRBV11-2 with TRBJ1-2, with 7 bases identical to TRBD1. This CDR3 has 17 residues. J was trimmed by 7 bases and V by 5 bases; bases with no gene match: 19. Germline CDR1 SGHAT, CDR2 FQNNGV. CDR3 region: CASSLSGRGSDLGGYTF. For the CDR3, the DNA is TGTGCCAGCAGCCTATCCGGCAGGGGGTCTGATTTGGGTGGCTACACCTTC.

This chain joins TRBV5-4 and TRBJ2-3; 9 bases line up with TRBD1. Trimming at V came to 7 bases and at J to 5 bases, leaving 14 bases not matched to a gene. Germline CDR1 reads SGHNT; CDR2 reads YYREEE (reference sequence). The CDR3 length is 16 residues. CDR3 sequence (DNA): TGTGCCAGCTCTCCCGGCGGGACAGGGCGTGGAGATACGCAGTATTTT. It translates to CASSPGGTGRGDTQYF.

As DNA, the CDR3 is TGTGCCAGCAGTCCGGGCCTAGGGGGGAAAGCTTTCTTT. Amino acid sequence: CASSPGLGGKAFF. The chain links TRBV2 to TRBJ1-1, with D perhaps TRBD1 (6 bases). The CDR3 has 13 amino acids. The V gene lost 5 bases and the J gene lost 9 bases, with 16 bases spanning the gap. From germline, CDR1 is SNHLY and CDR2 FYNNEI. Complete variable domain (other parts from reference TRBV2 and TRBJ1-1): EPEVTQTPSHQVTQMGQEVILRCVPISNHLYFYWYRQILGQKVEFLVSFYNNEISEKSEIFDDQFSVERPDGSNFTLKIRSTKLEDSAMYFCASSPGLGGKAFFGQGTRLTVV.

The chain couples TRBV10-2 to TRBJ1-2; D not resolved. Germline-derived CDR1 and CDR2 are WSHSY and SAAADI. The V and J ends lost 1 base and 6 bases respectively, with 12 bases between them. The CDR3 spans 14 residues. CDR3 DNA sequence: TGCGCCAGCAGTGAGTTGGGATATCTGGATGGCTACACCTTC. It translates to CASSELGYLDGYTF.